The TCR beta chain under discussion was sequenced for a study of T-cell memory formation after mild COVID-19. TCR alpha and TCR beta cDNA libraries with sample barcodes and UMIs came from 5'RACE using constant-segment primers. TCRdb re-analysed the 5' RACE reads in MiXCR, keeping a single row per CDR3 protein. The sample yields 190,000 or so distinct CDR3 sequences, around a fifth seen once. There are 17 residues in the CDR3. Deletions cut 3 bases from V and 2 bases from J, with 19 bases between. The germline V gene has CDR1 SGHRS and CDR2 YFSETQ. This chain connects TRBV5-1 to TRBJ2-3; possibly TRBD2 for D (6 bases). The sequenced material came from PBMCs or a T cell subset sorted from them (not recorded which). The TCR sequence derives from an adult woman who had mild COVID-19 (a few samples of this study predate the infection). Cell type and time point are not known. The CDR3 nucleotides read TGCGCCAGCAGCTCTTTTAACGGAGGGCCACACACAGATACGCAGTATTTT. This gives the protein CASSSFNGGPHTDTQYF.